Listed below are T cell receptor beta chains from one sample, sequenced in a study of shared clonotypes between healthy human individuals. Clones were read by immunoSEQ multiplex PCR, and TCRdb kept only the in-frame ones, dropping some. The repertoire holds about 2.3 million clones, under 95% seen once, with 0.37% in the top ten. The sequencing input was naive CD4+ T cells from PBMCs. These receptors originate from a man in his late teens or twenties in good health. Some clones in this sample may be carry-over from other donors' samples. The CDR3 runs from the conserved cysteine through the conserved F or W. The order of the fields is clone size, CDR3 length, V gene, J gene, D gene, CDR3 protein. A D gene is named only where the DNA matches it firmly. Clone size is stated in some rows and not others, as once, few, many or a class when expanded.

NA,14,TRBV9,TRBJ2-1,NA,CASSVGITRDEQFF
once,16,TRBV27,TRBJ1-1,NA,CASSFLSPGGRTEAFF
NA,15,TRBV28,TRBJ1-1,NA,CASSLSGKGNTEAFF
NA,12,TRBV7-6,TRBJ2-7,NA,CASSSPGNEQYF
NA,16,TRBV28,TRBJ1-2,NA,CASSRTGTQREYGYTF
NA,13,TRBV19,TRBJ1-1,TRBD1,CASSGRDRGLAFF
few,14,TRBV9,TRBJ1-1,NA,CASSLIGVNTEAFF
NA,14,TRBV28,TRBJ1-5,NA,CASSVGVVWQPQHF
NA,16,TRBV28,TRBJ1-2,TRBD1,CASSFRGTGVNYGYTF
NA,17,TRBV10-3,TRBJ2-5,TRBD2,CAISEGGTSGSQETQYF
NA,14,TRBV7-2,TRBJ2-5,TRBD1,CASSSTGTGGSQYF
NA,17,TRBV28,TRBJ1-5,NA,CASSSKFGRGGNQPQHF
NA,14,TRBV5-1,TRBJ1-2,TRBD1,CASGYGQGARGYTF